This entry lists 18 T cell receptor beta chains sequenced from one sample in a study of T cell responses to AZD1222 COVID-19 vaccine. Generated by immunoSEQ multiplex PCR, the TCRdb table keeps only in-frame clones and is missing some. Of 190,000 or so clones listed, approximately 93% are singletons. Sequences were derived from peripheral blood, sampled 28 days after the second AZD1222 dose. These receptor sequences come from an adult who received the AZD1222 COVID-19 vaccine.

The CDR3 sequence: CASSQRALNFNTEAFF. DNA of the CDR3: TGTGCCAGTAGTCAGCGGGCCCTAAATTTCAACACTGAAGCTTTCTTT. This chain links TRBV19 with TRBJ1-1; D gene uncertain. Germline values: CDR1 LNHDA, CDR2 SQIVND (reference sequence). V lost 5 bases to trimming and J lost 2 bases, with 18 bases between them. The CDR3 contains 16 residues.

The genes are TRBV3-1 (or the pseudogene TRBV3-2) and TRBJ1-1; 9 bases fit TRBD1. CDR3 length: 15 residues. J lost 6 bases, V lost 4 bases, and 9 bases had no gene match. CDR1 and CDR2 from the germline V gene are LGHDT and YNNKEL (reference sequence). In nucleotides, the CDR3 is TGTGCCAGCAGCCGGGACAGGGCGAGTTTCGCTGAAGCTTTCTTT. It is translated as CASSRDRASFAEAFF.

CDR3 in DNA: TGCGCCAGCAGCTTGGGAAATCGGGACAGAAAGTCACCCCTCCACTTT. This translates into CASSLGNRDRKSPLHF. V and J are TRBV5-1 and TRBJ1-6, with TRBD1 matching over 7 bases. The CDR3 consists of 16 residues. V lost 0 bases and J lost 10; bases outside the gene matches: 10. Germline V gene data show CDR1 as SGHRS and CDR2 as YFSETQ.

The V call is TRBV28, the J call TRBJ1-1, with D unclear. Germline V gene sequence: CDR1 MDHEN, CDR2 SYDVKM. The CDR3 sequence is 13 residues long. Trimming took off 6 bases at V and 2 bases at J, with 10 bases between the two ends. The CDR3: CASSRYRNTEAFF. The DNA for the CDR3 is TGTGCCAGCAGCCGTTACAGAAACACTGAAGCTTTCTTT.

This rearrangement joins TRBV6-2 or TRBV6-3 to TRBJ1-2; perhaps TRBD1 as D (6 bases). There are 17 residues in the CDR3. The germline V gene encodes CDR1 MNHEY and CDR2 SVGEGT. V was cut by 2 bases and J by 3 bases, with 19 bases left in between. The CDR3 here is CASSYSRGELVDYGYTF. CDR3 nucleotide sequence: TGTGCCAGCAGTTACAGCAGGGGAGAACTCGTCGACTATGGCTACACCTTC.

This clone showed up just once. V gene TRBV10-3 combines with J gene TRBJ2-5; no clear D gene. CDR1 ENHRY and CDR2 SYGVKD come from the germline V gene. With 4 bases removed from V and 2 bases from J, the gap between germline ends came to 11 bases. The CDR3 is 14 amino acids. The CDR3 nucleotides are TGTGCCATCAGTGCCCCACCGAATCAAGAGACCCAGTACTTC. It yields the protein CAISAPPNQETQYF.

V gene TRBV7-3 combines with J gene TRBJ2-7, with 7 positions matching TRBD1. From germline, CDR1 is SGHTA and CDR2 FQGTGA. V was pared by 3 bases and J by 3 bases, with 5 bases of the junction left unmatched. There are 14 residues in the CDR3. The DNA for the CDR3 is TGTGCCAGCAGCTTGGGGACAGTAGTCTACGAGCAGTACTTC. As protein: CASSLGTVVYEQYF.

The chain recombines TRBV7-9 with TRBJ1-2; tentative D call: TRBD1 (6 bases). Trimming took off 5 bases at V and 8 bases at J, with 15 bases between the two ends. CDR1 SEHNR and CDR2 FQNEAQ come from the germline V gene (reference sequence). The CDR3 extends over 13 amino acids. The CDR3 region is CASSSTGIWGYTF. CDR3 bases: TGTGCCAGCAGCAGCACAGGGATCTGGGGCTACACCTTC.

The chain recombines TRBV28 with TRBJ1-6, with D unclear. This CDR3 region has 15 residues. Trimming removed 2 bases at V and 10 bases at J, with 15 bases between. From germline, CDR1 is MDHEN and CDR2 SYDVKM. The CDR3 protein is CASSLPGPSESPLHF. CDR3 in DNA: TGTGCCAGCAGTTTACCAGGACCGAGTGAGTCACCCCTCCACTTT.

The CDR3 DNA reads TGCGCCAGCAGCTTAGCCGGTAGCACAGATACGCAGTATTTT. It codes for CASSLAGSTDTQYF. The chain carries TRBV5-1 and TRBJ2-3; unclear D gene. Trimming removed 2 bases from V and 0 bases from J, with 7 bases in between. The V gene's germline CDR1 is SGHRS and CDR2 YFSETQ. The CDR3 is 14 residues long. The whole variable domain, remainder taken from reference TRBV5-1 and TRBJ2-3, is KAGVTQTPRYLIKTRGQQVTLSCSPISGHRSVSWYQQTPGQGLQFLFEYFSETQRNKGNFPGRFSGRQFSNSRSEMNVSTLELGDSALYLCASSLAGSTDTQYFGPGTRLTVL.

The rearrangement uses TRBV24-1 and TRBJ1-2; TRBD1 matches 8 bases. The trim removed 4 bases at V and 4 bases at J, leaving 10 bases unmatched. The CDR3 has 16 residues. The germline gives CDR1 KGHDR, CDR2 SFDVKD. CDR3 protein: CATSDSRQGRSYGYTF. CDR3 coding DNA: TGTGCCACCAGTGACTCCCGACAGGGGAGAAGCTATGGCTACACCTTC.

This CDR3 reads CASSPRPGDNEQFF. CDR3 nucleotide sequence: TGTGCCAGCAGCCCACGGCCAGGGGACAATGAGCAGTTCTTC. This rearrangement joins TRBV11-3 to TRBJ2-1, with a tentative D call TRBD1 (6 bases). Trimming took 5 bases from V and 5 from J, leaving 13 bases between them. This CDR3 contains 14 residues. Germline loops: CDR1 SGHNT, CDR2 YENEEA.

The chain has TRBV28 and TRBJ1-4; D may be TRBD1 (5 bases). Deletions cut 5 bases from V and 3 bases from J, with 16 bases between. CDR1 MDHEN and CDR2 SYDVKM come from the germline V gene. The CDR3 is 16 residues long. CDR3 residues: CASSLTPQGSNEKLFF. The DNA of the CDR3 is TGTGCCAGCAGTCTCACCCCCCAGGGATCTAATGAAAAACTGTTTTTT.

J is TRBJ2-5 and V is TRBV7-2, with no clear D. Trimming took 2 bases from V and 1 from J, leaving 5 bases between them. The CDR3 loop spans 13 amino acids. CDR1 and CDR2 from the germline V gene are SGHTA and FQGNSA. CDR3 loop: CASSLYGQETQYF. The CDR3 DNA is TGTGCCAGCAGCTTATACGGCCAAGAGACCCAGTACTTC.

This chain uses TRBV5-1 with TRBJ2-3; D may be TRBD2 (5 bases). V lost 0 bases and J lost 6, with 14 bases in between. The V gene's germline CDR1 is SGHRS and CDR2 YFSETQ. This CDR3 spans 15 amino acids. The CDR3 nucleotides read TGCGCCAGCAGCTTGGGCTCGGGGAAAGCGGATACGCAGTATTTT. Amino acid sequence: CASSLGSGKADTQYF.

This clone showed up just a few times. The rearrangement joins TRBV6-5 to TRBJ2-7, with a possible D match to TRBD2 (5 bases). Germline values: CDR1 MNHEY, CDR2 SVGAGI. The germline V and J ends were trimmed by 0 bases and 2 bases, with 14 bases remaining between them. CDR3 size: 16 residues. As DNA, the CDR3 is TGTGCCAGCAGTTACTCTCCAGTGAGGGCCCCCTACGAGCAGTACTTC. It translates to CASSYSPVRAPYEQYF.

V usage is TRBV27 and J usage is TRBJ1-5, with D possibly being TRBD1 (5 bases). The CDR3 is made up of 13 amino acids. The V and J ends lost 10 bases and 0 bases respectively, with 10 bases between them. Germline CDR1 reads MNHEY; CDR2 reads SMNVEV (reference sequence). The CDR3 region has the DNA TGTGCCATCAACGGGGGTAGCAATCAGCCCCAGCATTTT. Its translation: CAINGGSNQPQHF.

V gene TRBV5-1 combines with J gene TRBJ1-1, with D maybe TRBD1 (5 bases). V shed 0 bases and J shed 3 bases, with 9 bases lying between them. The CDR3 extends over 14 amino acids. Germline-derived CDR1 and CDR2 are SGHRS and YFSETQ. The CDR3 DNA follows: TGCGCCAGCAGCTTGGATGACAGAGACACTGAAGCTTTCTTT. It yields the protein CASSLDDRDTEAFF.